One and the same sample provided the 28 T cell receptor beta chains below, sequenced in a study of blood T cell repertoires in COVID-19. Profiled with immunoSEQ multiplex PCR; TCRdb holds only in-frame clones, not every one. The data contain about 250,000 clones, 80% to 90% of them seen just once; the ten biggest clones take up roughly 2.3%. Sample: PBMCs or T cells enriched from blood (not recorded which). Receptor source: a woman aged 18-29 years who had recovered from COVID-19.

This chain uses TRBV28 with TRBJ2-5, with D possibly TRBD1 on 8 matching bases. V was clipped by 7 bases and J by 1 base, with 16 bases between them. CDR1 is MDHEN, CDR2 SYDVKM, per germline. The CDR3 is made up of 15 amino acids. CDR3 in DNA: TGTGCCAGCACTAAAACAGGGGGGGGCCAAGAGACCCAGTACTTC. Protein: CASTKTGGGQETQYF.

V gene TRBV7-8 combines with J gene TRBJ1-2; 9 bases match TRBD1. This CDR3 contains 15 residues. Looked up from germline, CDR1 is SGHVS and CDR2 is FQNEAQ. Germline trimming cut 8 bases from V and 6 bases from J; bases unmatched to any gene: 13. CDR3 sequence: CASGITGGVENGYTF. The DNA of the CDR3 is TGTGCCAGCGGGATTACAGGGGGCGTTGAGAATGGCTACACCTTC.

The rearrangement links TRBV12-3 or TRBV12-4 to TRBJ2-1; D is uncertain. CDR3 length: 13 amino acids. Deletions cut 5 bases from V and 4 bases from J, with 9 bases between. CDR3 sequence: CASSPREYNEQFF. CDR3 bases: TGTGCCAGCAGTCCGAGAGAATACAATGAGCAGTTCTTC.

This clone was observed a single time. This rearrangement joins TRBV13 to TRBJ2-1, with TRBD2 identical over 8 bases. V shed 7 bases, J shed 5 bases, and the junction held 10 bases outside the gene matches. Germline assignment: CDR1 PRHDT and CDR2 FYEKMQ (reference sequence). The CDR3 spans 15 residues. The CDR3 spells CASTLRTSFHNEQFF. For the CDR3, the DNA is TGTGCCAGCACCCTCCGGACTAGCTTCCACAATGAGCAGTTCTTC.

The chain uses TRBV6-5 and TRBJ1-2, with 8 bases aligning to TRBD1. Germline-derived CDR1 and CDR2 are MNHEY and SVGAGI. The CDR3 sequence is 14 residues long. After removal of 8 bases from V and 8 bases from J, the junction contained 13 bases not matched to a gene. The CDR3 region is CASSRGRGRGGYTF. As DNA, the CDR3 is TGTGCCAGCTCAAGGGGCAGGGGGCGAGGAGGCTACACCTTC.

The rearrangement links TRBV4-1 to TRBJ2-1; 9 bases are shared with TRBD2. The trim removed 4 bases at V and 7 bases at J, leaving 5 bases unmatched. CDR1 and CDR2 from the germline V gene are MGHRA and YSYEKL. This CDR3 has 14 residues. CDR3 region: CASSRGGAENEQFF. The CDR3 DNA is TGCGCCAGCAGCCGCGGGGGGGCTGAGAATGAGCAGTTCTTC.

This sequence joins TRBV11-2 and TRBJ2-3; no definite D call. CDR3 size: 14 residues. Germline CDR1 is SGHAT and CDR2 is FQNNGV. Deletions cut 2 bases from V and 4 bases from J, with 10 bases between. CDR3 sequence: CASSLNLRSDTQYF. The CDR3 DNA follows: TGTGCCAGCAGCTTAAACCTGCGATCAGATACGCAGTATTTT. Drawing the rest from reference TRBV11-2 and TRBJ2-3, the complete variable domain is EAGVAQSPRYKIIEKRQSVAFWCNPISGHATLYWYQQILGQGPKLLIQFQNNGVVDDSQLPKDRFSAERLKGVDSTLKIQPAKLEDSAVYLCASSLNLRSDTQYFGPGTRLTVL.

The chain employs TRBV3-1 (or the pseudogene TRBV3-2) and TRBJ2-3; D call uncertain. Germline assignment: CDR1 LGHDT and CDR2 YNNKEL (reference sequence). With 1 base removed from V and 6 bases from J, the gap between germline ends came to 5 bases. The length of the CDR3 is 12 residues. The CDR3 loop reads CASSQVEDTQYF. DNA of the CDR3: TGTGCCAGCAGCCAAGTGGAGGATACGCAGTATTTT.

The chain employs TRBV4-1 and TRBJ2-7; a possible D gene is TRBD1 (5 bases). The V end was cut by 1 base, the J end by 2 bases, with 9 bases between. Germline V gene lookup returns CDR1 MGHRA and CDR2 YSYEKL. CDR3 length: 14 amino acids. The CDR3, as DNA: TGCGCCAGCAGCCAAGGCCTGGGGCCCTACGAGCAGTACTTC. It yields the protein CASSQGLGPYEQYF.

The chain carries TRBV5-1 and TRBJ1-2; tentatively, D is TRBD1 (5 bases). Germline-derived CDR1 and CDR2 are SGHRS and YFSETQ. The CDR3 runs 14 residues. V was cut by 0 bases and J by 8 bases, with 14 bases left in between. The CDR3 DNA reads TGCGCCAGCAGCTTGGAAGCAGGGCTGCAAGGCTACACCTTC. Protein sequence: CASSLEAGLQGYTF.

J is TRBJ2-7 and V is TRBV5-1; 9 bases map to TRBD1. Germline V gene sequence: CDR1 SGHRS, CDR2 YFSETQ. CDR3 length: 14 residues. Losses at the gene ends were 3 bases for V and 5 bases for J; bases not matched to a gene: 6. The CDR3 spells CASSSGTGIHEQYF. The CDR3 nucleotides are TGCGCCAGCAGCTCCGGGACAGGGATACACGAGCAGTACTTC.

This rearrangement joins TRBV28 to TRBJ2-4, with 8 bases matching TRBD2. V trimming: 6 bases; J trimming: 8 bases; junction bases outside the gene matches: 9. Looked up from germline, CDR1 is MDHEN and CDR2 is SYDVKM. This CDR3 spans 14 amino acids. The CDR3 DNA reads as TGTGCCAGCAGGCGACACCCGGGAGGGTACATTCAGTACTTC. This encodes CASRRHPGGYIQYF.

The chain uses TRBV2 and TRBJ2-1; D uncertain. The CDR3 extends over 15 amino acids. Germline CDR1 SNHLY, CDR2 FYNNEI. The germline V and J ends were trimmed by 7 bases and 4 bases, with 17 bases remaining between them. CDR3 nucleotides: TGTGCCAGCACCCCAGGCGCTACACCGTACAATGAGCAGTTCTTC. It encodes CASTPGATPYNEQFF.

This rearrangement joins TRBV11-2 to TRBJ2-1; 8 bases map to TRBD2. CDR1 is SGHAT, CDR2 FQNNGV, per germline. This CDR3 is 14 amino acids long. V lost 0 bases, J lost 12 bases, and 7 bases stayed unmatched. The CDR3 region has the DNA TGTGCCAGCAGCTTAGACATGGCGGGGGGTCCGCAGTTCTTC. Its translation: CASSLDMAGGPQFF.

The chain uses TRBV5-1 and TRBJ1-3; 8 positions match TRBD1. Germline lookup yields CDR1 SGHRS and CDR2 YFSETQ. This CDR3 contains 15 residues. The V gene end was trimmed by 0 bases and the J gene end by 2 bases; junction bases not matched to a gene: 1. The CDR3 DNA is TGCGCCAGCAGCTTGGGGGACAGGACTGGAAACACCATATATTTT. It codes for CASSLGDRTGNTIYF.

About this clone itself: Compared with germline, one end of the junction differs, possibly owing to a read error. Here the CDR3 DNA reads TGTGCCAGCAGCCTAGCCAAGGGGGGGTTGGATGAAAAACTGTTTTTT. This codes for CASSLAKGGLDEKLFF. The chain links TRBV7-9 to TRBJ1-4; D is possibly TRBD1 (6 bases). The CDR3 contains 16 residues. Per germline, CDR1 SEHNR and CDR2 FQNEAQ (reference sequence).

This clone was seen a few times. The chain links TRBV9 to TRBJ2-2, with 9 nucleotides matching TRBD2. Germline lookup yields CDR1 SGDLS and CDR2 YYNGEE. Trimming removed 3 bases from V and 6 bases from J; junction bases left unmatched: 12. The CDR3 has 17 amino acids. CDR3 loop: CASSASAAGGRSGELFF. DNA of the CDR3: TGTGCCAGCAGCGCCTCTGCAGCGGGGGGCCGGTCCGGGGAGCTGTTTTTT.

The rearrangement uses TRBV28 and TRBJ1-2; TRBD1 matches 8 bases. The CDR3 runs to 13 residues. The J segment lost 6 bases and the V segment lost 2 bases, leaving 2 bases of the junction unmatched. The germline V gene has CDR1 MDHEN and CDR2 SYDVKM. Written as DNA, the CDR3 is TGTGCCAGCAGTTTAGGACAGGGAGATGGCTACACCTTC. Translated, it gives CASSLGQGDGYTF.

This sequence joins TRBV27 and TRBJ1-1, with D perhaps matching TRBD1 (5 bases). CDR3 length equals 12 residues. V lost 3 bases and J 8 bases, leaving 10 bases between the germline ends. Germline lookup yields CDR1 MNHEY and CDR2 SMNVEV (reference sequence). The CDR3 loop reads CASSFWGGEAFF. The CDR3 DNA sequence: TGTGCCAGCAGTTTTTGGGGCGGCGAAGCTTTCTTT.

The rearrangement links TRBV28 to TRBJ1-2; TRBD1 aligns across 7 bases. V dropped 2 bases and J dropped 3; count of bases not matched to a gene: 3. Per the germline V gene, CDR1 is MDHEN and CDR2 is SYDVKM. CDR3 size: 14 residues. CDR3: CASSLVDRYYGYTF. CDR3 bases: TGTGCCAGCAGTTTAGTGGACAGGTACTATGGCTACACCTTC.

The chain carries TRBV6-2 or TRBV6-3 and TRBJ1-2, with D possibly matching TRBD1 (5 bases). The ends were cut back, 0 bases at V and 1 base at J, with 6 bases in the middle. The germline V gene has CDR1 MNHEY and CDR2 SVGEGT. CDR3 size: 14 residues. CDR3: CASSYSGLNYGYTF. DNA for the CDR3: TGTGCCAGCAGTTACTCGGGACTTAACTATGGCTACACCTTC.

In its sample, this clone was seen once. CDR3 amino acids: CASMPWGQGITEAFF. The CDR3, as DNA: TGCGCCAGCATGCCGTGGGGACAGGGGATCACTGAAGCTTTCTTT. The chain joins TRBV5-1 to TRBJ1-1; 10 bases line up with TRBD1. With 6 bases clipped from V and 4 bases from J, the junction kept 9 bases outside the gene matches. The V gene's germline CDR1 is SGHRS and CDR2 YFSETQ. There are 15 residues in the CDR3.

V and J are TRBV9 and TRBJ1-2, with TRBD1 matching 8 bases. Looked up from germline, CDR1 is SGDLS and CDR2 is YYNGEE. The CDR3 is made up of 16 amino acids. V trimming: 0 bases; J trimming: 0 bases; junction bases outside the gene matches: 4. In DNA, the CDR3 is TGTGCCAGCAGCGTAGATTCAGGGGGCGCTAACTATGGCTACACCTTC. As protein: CASSVDSGGANYGYTF.

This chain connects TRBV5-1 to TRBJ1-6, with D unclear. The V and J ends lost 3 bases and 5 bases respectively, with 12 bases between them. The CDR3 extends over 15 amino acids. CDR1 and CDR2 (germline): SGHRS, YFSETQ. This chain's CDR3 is CASSSWGADNSPLHF. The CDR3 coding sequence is TGCGCCAGCAGCTCCTGGGGAGCTGATAATTCACCCCTCCACTTT.

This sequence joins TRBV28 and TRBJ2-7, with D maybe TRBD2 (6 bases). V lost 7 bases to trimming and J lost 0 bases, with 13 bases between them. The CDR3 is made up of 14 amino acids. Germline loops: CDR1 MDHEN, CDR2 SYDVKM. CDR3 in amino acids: CASTRRGNSYEQYF. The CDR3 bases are TGTGCCAGCACGCGGAGGGGTAACTCCTACGAGCAGTACTTC.

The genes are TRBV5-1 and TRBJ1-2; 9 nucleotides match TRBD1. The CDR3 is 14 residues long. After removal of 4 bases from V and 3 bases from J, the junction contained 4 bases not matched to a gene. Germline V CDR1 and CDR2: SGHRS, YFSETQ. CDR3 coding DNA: TGCGCCAGCAGCACGCGGACAGGGGACTATGGCTACACCTTC. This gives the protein CASSTRTGDYGYTF.

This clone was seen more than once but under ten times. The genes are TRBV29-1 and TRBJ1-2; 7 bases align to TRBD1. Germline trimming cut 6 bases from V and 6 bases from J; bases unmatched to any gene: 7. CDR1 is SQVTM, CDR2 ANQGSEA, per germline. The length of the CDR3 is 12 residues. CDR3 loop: CSVVRQGNGYTF. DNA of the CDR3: TGCAGCGTCGTCCGACAGGGTAATGGCTACACCTTC.

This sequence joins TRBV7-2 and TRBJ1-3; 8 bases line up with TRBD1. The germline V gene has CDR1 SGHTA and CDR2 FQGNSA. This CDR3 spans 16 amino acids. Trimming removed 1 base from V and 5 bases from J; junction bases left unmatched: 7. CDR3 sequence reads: CASSLVEAGGRNTIYF. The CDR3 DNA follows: TGTGCCAGCAGCTTAGTAGAGGCAGGGGGCAGAAACACCATATATTTT.